These 20 T cell receptor beta chains came from one sample sequenced in a study of cytomegalovirus exposure and HLA in healthy donors. The primer mix had 60 Vbeta and 13 Jbeta primers. Some clones are missing from TCRdb's copy, which holds only in-frame ones; the method was immunoSEQ multiplex PCR. Here the sample spans 65,000 to 80,000 clones, around 68% being singletons. Sequencing was carried out using PBMCs. The receptors derive from a man in his forties in good health and CMV-seropositive.

This chain uses TRBV10-2 with TRBJ2-2; TRBD1 might be the D (5 bases). Germline CDR1 reads WSHSY; CDR2 reads SAAADI. Trimming took off 6 bases at V and 4 bases at J, with 6 bases between the two ends. This CDR3 spans 12 amino acids. The CDR3, as DNA: TGCGCCAGCAGGACAGCCACCGGGGAGCTGTTTTTT. Translated, it gives CASRTATGELFF.

The chain joins TRBV19 to TRBJ1-2, with D unresolved. Germline-derived CDR1 and CDR2 are LNHDA and SQIVND (reference sequence). V lost 4 bases to trimming and J lost 3 bases, with 12 bases between them. The CDR3 is 14 residues long. The CDR3 DNA sequence: TGTGCCAGTAGTACTCCTCCGAGGCACTATGGCTACACCTTC. Translating it yields CASSTPPRHYGYTF. Full variable domain (rest looked up from reference TRBV19 and TRBJ1-2): DGGITQSPKYLFRKEGQNVTLSCEQNLNHDAMYWYRQDPGQGLRLIYYSQIVNDFQKGDIAEGYSVSREKKESFPLTVTSAQKNPTAFYLCASSTPPRHYGYTFGSGTRLTVV.

This clone was detected only a few times. This rearrangement joins TRBV9 to TRBJ2-1, with 10 bases fitting TRBD1. The length of the CDR3 is 17 residues. The V gene's germline CDR1 is SGDLS and CDR2 YYNGEE. Trimming at V came to 4 bases and at J to 8 bases, leaving 15 bases not matched to a gene. CDR3 nucleotides: TGTGCCAGCAGCTCACCCCCCGGGACAGGGGCAAGAGATGAGCAGTTCTTC. Its translation is CASSSPPGTGARDEQFF.

This chain connects TRBV7-2 to TRBJ1-5, with TRBD1 as a possible D gene (6 bases). Per germline, CDR1 SGHTA and CDR2 FQGNSA. The ends were cut back, 5 bases at V and 7 bases at J, with 27 bases in the middle. This CDR3 comprises 18 residues. The CDR3 coding sequence is TGTGCCAGCAGCCCCCTTCAGTCGAGGGGGGGGGCAGGGCAGCCCCAGCATTTT. Its protein is CASSPLQSRGGAGQPQHF. The full variable domain, with the rest looked up from reference TRBV7-2 and TRBJ1-5, is GAGVSQSPSNKVTEKGKDVELRCDPISGHTALYWYRQSLGQGLEFLIYFQGNSAPDKSGLPSDRFSAERTGGSVSTLTIQRTQQEDSAVYLCASSPLQSRGGAGQPQHFGDGTRLSIL.

CDR3 DNA sequence: TGTGCCAGTAATGATGACTCGACAGGCGGAAATCAGCCCCAGCATTTT. Protein sequence: CASNDDSTGGNQPQHF. V usage is TRBV19 and J usage is TRBJ1-5; D perhaps matches TRBD1 (6 bases). The V and J ends lost 7 bases and 4 bases respectively, with 20 bases between them. The CDR3 is 16 amino acids. CDR1 and CDR2 from the germline V gene are LNHDA and SQIVND (reference sequence).

This clone was seen a single time. V gene TRBV11-2 combines with J gene TRBJ1-1; D gene uncertain. V was shortened by 5 bases and J by 6 bases, with 7 bases between the two germline ends. CDR3 length: 11 amino acids. Looked up from germline, CDR1 is SGHAT and CDR2 is FQNNGV. In nucleotides, the CDR3 is TGTGCCAGCAGCCCCAATGCTGAAGCTTTCTTT. This gives the protein CASSPNAEAFF. The full variable domain, its missing parts supplied by reference TRBV11-2 and TRBJ1-1, is EAGVAQSPRYKIIEKRQSVAFWCNPISGHATLYWYQQILGQGPKLLIQFQNNGVVDDSQLPKDRFSAERLKGVDSTLKIQPAKLEDSAVYLCASSPNAEAFFGQGTRLTVV.

CDR3 sequence (DNA): TGTGCCAGCAGTTTATCCTCTCAGGGTTTTGGCGAGCAGTACTTC. This sequence encodes CASSLSSQGFGEQYF. The chain links TRBV27 to TRBJ2-7, with a weak D call TRBD1 (5 bases). The CDR3 length is 15 residues. Germline CDR1 reads MNHEY; CDR2 reads SMNVEV (reference sequence). Trimming shortened V by 0 bases and J by 6 bases, and 15 bases separated the two germline ends.

The chain recombines TRBV12-5 with TRBJ2-5; D perhaps matches TRBD2 (5 bases). The germline CDR1 and CDR2 sequences are LGHNT and FRNRAP. Trimming took off 6 bases at V and 5 bases at J, with 16 bases between the two ends. CDR3 size: 14 residues. The CDR3, as DNA: TGTGCTAGTGGACCAGGACCGGCGGGCGAGACCCAGTACTTC. Its translation is CASGPGPAGETQYF. The complete variable domain, with remaining parts taken from reference TRBV12-5 and TRBJ2-5, reads DARVTQTPRHKVTEMGQEVTMRCQPILGHNTVFWYRQTMMQGLELLAYFRNRAPLDDSGMPKDRFSAEMPDATLATLKIQPSEPRDSAVYFCASGPGPAGETQYFGPGTRLLVL.

The chain carries TRBV28 and TRBJ2-7; TRBD2 agrees at 8 bases. The V and J ends lost 3 bases and 4 bases, in that order; junction bases with no gene match: 11. This CDR3 region has 16 residues. From germline, CDR1 is MDHEN and CDR2 SYDVKM. This chain's CDR3 is CASSFSRGSGSYEQYF. CDR3 in DNA: TGTGCCAGCAGTTTTTCCAGGGGCAGCGGGAGTTACGAGCAGTACTTC.

The V call is TRBV28, the J call TRBJ2-3; TRBD2 aligns across 7 bases. Germline V gives CDR1 MDHEN, CDR2 SYDVKM. Trimming removed 5 bases from V and 7 bases from J; junction bases left unmatched: 12. This CDR3 region has 15 residues. DNA for the CDR3: TGTGCCAGCAGTACAAGCGGGGCGCCAAGCAATACGCAGTATTTT. This codes for CASSTSGAPSNTQYF.

The CDR3 DNA is TGTGCCAGCAGCGGGGCCTCCTACGAGCAGTACTTC. This translates into CASSGASYEQYF. The gene calls are TRBV7-2 and TRBJ2-7; TRBD1 might be the D (5 bases). Germline CDR1 SGHTA, CDR2 FQGNSA. This CDR3 has 12 amino acids. With 5 bases removed from V and 0 bases from J, the gap between germline ends came to 5 bases.

V is TRBV7-2 and J is TRBJ2-3; TRBD1 matches at 7 bases. J was trimmed by 2 bases and V by 5 bases; bases with no gene match: 10. Germline V CDR1 and CDR2: SGHTA, FQGNSA. There are 16 residues in the CDR3. CDR3 protein: CASSQRQGRYTDTQYF. The CDR3 nucleotides read TGTGCCAGCAGCCAACGACAGGGACGATACACAGATACGCAGTATTTT. The full variable domain, with the rest looked up from reference TRBV7-2 and TRBJ2-3, is GAGVSQSPSNKVTEKGKDVELRCDPISGHTALYWYRQSLGQGLEFLIYFQGNSAPDKSGLPSDRFSAERTGGSVSTLTIQRTQQEDSAVYLCASSQRQGRYTDTQYFGPGTRLTVL.

CDR3 nucleotide sequence: TGTGCCAGCAGCTTAGGTCTAGCGGGTCAGCAGTTCTTC. Protein sequence: CASSLGLAGQQFF. The V gene is TRBV7-8, the J gene TRBJ2-1, with 8 bases aligning to TRBD2. J lost 11 bases, V lost 1 base, and 4 bases had no gene match. CDR3 size: 13 residues. Germline values: CDR1 SGHVS, CDR2 FQNEAQ.

The chain recombines TRBV7-2 with TRBJ2-5; 12 bases are shared with TRBD2. Germline V gene sequence: CDR1 SGHTA, CDR2 FQGNSA. V shed 5 bases and J 5 bases; nucleotides not matched to a gene: 6. CDR3 size: 15 residues. This CDR3 reads CASSTGLAGMETQYF. As DNA, the CDR3 is TGTGCCAGCAGCACAGGACTAGCGGGGATGGAGACCCAGTACTTC. Full variable domain (rest looked up from reference TRBV7-2 and TRBJ2-5): GAGVSQSPSNKVTEKGKDVELRCDPISGHTALYWYRQSLGQGLEFLIYFQGNSAPDKSGLPSDRFSAERTGGSVSTLTIQRTQQEDSAVYLCASSTGLAGMETQYFGPGTRLLVL.

This clone has just a few counts. V usage is TRBV2 and J usage is TRBJ1-2, with 7 bases matching TRBD1. V was clipped by 8 bases and J by 8 bases; unmatched bases: 5. The CDR3 loop spans 11 amino acids. The germline gives CDR1 SNHLY, CDR2 FYNNEI. DNA for the CDR3: TGTGCCAGCCAATCAGGGGGAGGCTACACCTTC. Translation: CASQSGGGYTF.

The chain recombines TRBV11-2 with TRBJ1-1; D not certain. The CDR3 consists of 14 residues. V lost 1 base and J lost 3, with 9 bases in between. CDR1 and CDR2 from the germline V gene are SGHAT and FQNNGV. The CDR3 here is CASSLVRGHTEAFF. CDR3 in DNA: TGTGCCAGCAGCTTAGTAAGAGGTCACACTGAAGCTTTCTTT. The variable domain in full, completed from reference TRBV11-2 and TRBJ1-1, reads EAGVAQSPRYKIIEKRQSVAFWCNPISGHATLYWYQQILGQGPKLLIQFQNNGVVDDSQLPKDRFSAERLKGVDSTLKIQPAKLEDSAVYLCASSLVRGHTEAFFGQGTRLTVV.

The rearrangement joins TRBV4-3 to TRBJ2-7; D remains unclear. This CDR3 contains 14 residues. V lost 0 bases, J lost 5 bases, and 11 bases lay in between. The V gene's germline CDR1 is LGHNA and CDR2 YSLEER. In nucleotides, the CDR3 is TGCGCCAGCAGCCAAGAGTCAGAAAGCGACGAGCAGTACTTC. This gives the protein CASSQESESDEQYF.

J is TRBJ2-1 and V is TRBV6-1, with 12 bases lining up with TRBD2. Germline-derived CDR1 and CDR2 are MNHNS and SASEGT. V trimming: 4 bases; J trimming: 5 bases; junction bases outside the gene matches: 6. The CDR3 totals 16 residues. The CDR3 DNA sequence: TGTGCCAGCAGTGTGTGGGGACTAGCGGGTGACAATGAGCAGTTCTTC. Translated: CASSVWGLAGDNEQFF.

This chain links TRBV2 with TRBJ1-1, with TRBD1 as a possible D gene (5 bases). Germline CDR1 and CDR2: SNHLY and FYNNEI. V lost 4 bases, J lost 5 bases, and 11 bases lay in between. This CDR3 region has 13 residues. Here the CDR3 DNA reads TGTGCCAGCAGTGCGGGGGAAGGAACTGAAGCTTTCTTT. Its protein product is CASSAGEGTEAFF. Complete variable domain (other parts from reference TRBV2 and TRBJ1-1): EPEVTQTPSHQVTQMGQEVILRCVPISNHLYFYWYRQILGQKVEFLVSFYNNEISEKSEIFDDQFSVERPDGSNFTLKIRSTKLEDSAMYFCASSAGEGTEAFFGQGTRLTVV.

The V gene is TRBV7-2, the J gene TRBJ1-2, with a tentative D call TRBD1 (5 bases). The CDR3 loop spans 14 amino acids. Between the trimmed V and J ends, which lost 7 bases and 2 bases, there was a span of 14 bases. From germline, CDR1 is SGHTA and CDR2 FQGNSA. The CDR3 is CASTFREGNYGYTF. In DNA form, the CDR3 reads TGTGCCAGCACCTTTCGGGAGGGGAACTATGGCTACACCTTC.